These 17 T cell receptor beta chains originate from one sample sequenced in a study of shared clonotypes between healthy human individuals. Sequencing was performed with immunoSEQ multiplex PCR; in TCRdb, only in-frame clones are kept and a portion is missing. The sample shows some 2.1 million clones, over 85% of them seen only once. Sequenced material: naive CD4+ T cells sorted from blood. Specified subset: CD45RA+ positively selected. These receptors all come from a man younger than 30 in good health.

This chain uses TRBV6-6 with TRBJ1-6, with TRBD1 as a possible D gene (5 bases). The CDR3 runs 12 residues. Germline-derived CDR1 and CDR2 are MNHNY and SVGAGI (reference sequence). V was clipped by 4 bases and J by 11 bases, with 9 bases between them. The CDR3 DNA sequence: TGTGCCAGCAGTTCAGGGTTGGCACCCCTCCACTTT. Translating gives CASSSGLAPLHF.

The gene calls are TRBV9 and TRBJ2-3; 7 positions agree with TRBD1. Germline CDR1 reads SGDLS; CDR2 reads YYNGEE. CDR3 length: 15 residues. V shed 0 bases, J shed 5 bases, and the junction held 6 bases outside the gene matches. CDR3 sequence: CASSVDGQDRDTQYF. The DNA for the CDR3 is TGTGCCAGCAGCGTAGACGGACAGGATAGAGATACGCAGTATTTT.

Concerning this clone itself: The same CDR3 arises from other DNA sequences in this sample as well. The chain uses TRBV5-1 and TRBJ2-5, with 8 bases that match TRBD2. Looked up from germline, CDR1 is SGHRS and CDR2 is YFSETQ. The V segment lost 4 bases and the J segment 4 bases; nucleotides outside the gene matches: 6. The CDR3 covers 14 residues. In nucleotides, the CDR3 is TGCGCCAGCAGCCCGGGGGGGGCTGGAGAGACCCAGTACTTC. Its protein is CASSPGGAGETQYF.

This chain links TRBV9 with TRBJ1-1; 10 positions agree with TRBD1. This CDR3 is built from 14 residues. CDR1 and CDR2 from the germline V gene are SGDLS and YYNGEE. The trim removed 4 bases at V and 4 bases at J, leaving 4 bases unmatched. CDR3 sequence (DNA): TGTGCCAGCAGCACGGGACAGGGGATCACTGAAGCTTTCTTT. Its protein is CASSTGQGITEAFF.

The chain uses TRBV7-9 and TRBJ2-5; 15 nucleotides match TRBD2. The V gene end was trimmed by 0 bases and the J gene end by 2 bases; junction bases not matched to a gene: 4. Germline V gives CDR1 SEHNR, CDR2 FQNEAQ (reference sequence). The CDR3 loop spans 18 amino acids. The CDR3, as DNA: TGTGCCAGCAGCTTAGCCTACGGACTAGCGGGAGGGCAAGAGACCCAGTACTTC. Its protein product is CASSLAYGLAGGQETQYF.

V and J are TRBV7-9 and TRBJ2-3; 8 bases are a match to TRBD1. In germline, CDR1 is SEHNR, CDR2 FQNEAQ (reference sequence). The junction had 9 bases not matched to a gene; V was cut back by 6 bases and J by 4 bases. This CDR3 contains 15 residues. CDR3 residues: CASSATGVKPDTQYF. DNA for the CDR3: TGTGCCAGCAGTGCGACAGGGGTGAAGCCAGATACGCAGTATTTT. The full variable domain, in which reference TRBV7-9 and TRBJ2-3 provide the parts outside the CDR3, is DTGVSQNPRHKITKRGQNVTFRCDPISEHNRLYWYRQTLGQGPEFLTYFQNEAQLEKSRLLSDRFSAERPKGSFSTLEIQRTEQGDSAMYLCASSATGVKPDTQYFGPGTRLTVL.

The V call is TRBV10-2, the J call TRBJ2-1; the match to TRBD2 covers 8 bases. Per germline, CDR1 WSHSY and CDR2 SAAADI. CDR3 length equals 17 residues. V dropped 2 bases and J dropped 6; count of bases not matched to a gene: 12. As DNA, the CDR3 is TGCGCCAGCAGTGAGAAGGGGAGCGGGAGTGCTATCAATGAGCAGTTCTTC. Its translation: CASSEKGSGSAINEQFF.

V gene TRBV5-1 combines with J gene TRBJ1-6; D is undetermined. V lost 0 bases to trimming and J lost 10 bases, with 8 bases between them. This CDR3 is built from 13 residues. Germline-derived CDR1 and CDR2 are SGHRS and YFSETQ. This chain's CDR3 is CASSLADLSPLHF. The CDR3 region has the DNA TGCGCCAGCAGCTTGGCAGATCTGTCACCCCTCCACTTT. The complete variable domain, with remaining parts taken from reference TRBV5-1 and TRBJ1-6, reads KAGVTQTPRYLIKTRGQQVTLSCSPISGHRSVSWYQQTPGQGLQFLFEYFSETQRNKGNFPGRFSGRQFSNSRSEMNVSTLELGDSALYLCASSLADLSPLHFGNGTRLTVT.

The chain is built from TRBV7-8 and TRBJ2-5; a weak D match, TRBD2 (5 bases). V dropped 1 base and J dropped 5 bases, with 23 bases sitting between them. Germline CDR1 and CDR2: SGHVS and FQNEAQ. The CDR3 extends over 18 amino acids. As DNA, the CDR3 is TGTGCCAGCAGCTTAGAAACGGGATGGGCCCCCAACGTCGAGACCCAGTACTTC. Translation gives CASSLETGWAPNVETQYF.

The DNA of the CDR3 is TGTGCCACCAAAACAGGGGTTGGGTACGAGCAGTACTTC. This codes for CATKTGVGYEQYF. This chain connects TRBV15 to TRBJ2-7; TRBD1 matches 7 bases. The CDR3 is made up of 13 amino acids. The germline CDR1 and CDR2 sequences are LNHNV and YYDKDF (reference sequence). J lost 4 bases, V lost 7 bases, and 7 bases had no gene match.

In its sample, this clone was seen a few times. V usage is TRBV5-4 and J usage is TRBJ2-2, with D perhaps matching TRBD1 or TRBD2 (5 bases each). Trimming removed 4 bases from V and 1 base from J, with 14 bases in between. This CDR3 contains 16 residues. From germline, CDR1 is SGHNT and CDR2 YYREEE (reference sequence). The CDR3 spells CASSGSGTLNTGELFF. Written as DNA, the CDR3 is TGTGCCAGCAGCGGCTCCGGGACCTTGAACACCGGGGAGCTGTTTTTT.

The chain combines TRBV4-3 with TRBJ2-3, with D tentatively TRBD2 (5 bases). V shed 2 bases and J shed 7 bases, with 16 bases lying between them. CDR3 length: 15 amino acids. CDR1 LGHNA and CDR2 YSLEER come from the germline V gene. CDR3: CASSQNVPPGNTQYF. The CDR3 DNA reads as TGCGCCAGCAGCCAAAATGTCCCCCCGGGGAATACGCAGTATTTT.

This CDR3 reads CASSSQQGYTGELFF. The CDR3 bases are TGTGCCAGCAGCTCCCAACAGGGGTATACCGGGGAGCTGTTTTTT. The gene calls are TRBV6-5 and TRBJ2-2; 7 bases fit TRBD1. The CDR3 loop spans 15 amino acids. The junction had 9 bases not matched to a gene; V was cut back by 6 bases and J by 5 bases. Germline CDR1 and CDR2: MNHEY and SVGAGI.

Regarding this clone: This sample includes further DNA sequences coding for the same CDR3. The rearrangement uses TRBV30 and TRBJ1-3, with no clear D. CDR3 length: 13 amino acids. CDR1 is GTSNPN, CDR2 SVGIG, per germline (reference sequence). V lost 1 base to trimming and J lost 4 bases, with 8 bases between them. CDR3 DNA: TGTGCCTGGAGTGGAGGTGGAGGAAACACCATATATTTT. Its protein is CAWSGGGGNTIYF. Complete variable domain (other parts from reference TRBV30 and TRBJ1-3): SQTIHQWPATLVQPVGSPLSLECTVEGTSNPNLYWYRQAAGRGLQLLFYSVGIGQISSEVPQNLSASRPQDRQFILSSKKLLLSDSGFYLCAWSGGGGNTIYFGEGSWLTVV.

The gene calls are TRBV19 and TRBJ1-2; 9 bases line up with TRBD1. CDR1 and CDR2 from the germline V gene are LNHDA and SQIVND (reference sequence). Unmatched junction bases numbered 8, after V lost 4 bases and J lost 8 bases. The CDR3 has 14 amino acids. In nucleotides, the CDR3 is TGTGCCAGTAGTAACCGGGACAGGGCACGGGGCTACACCTTC. Encoded protein: CASSNRDRARGYTF.

This clone was recorded a few times. J is TRBJ2-7 and V is TRBV7-9; weak D call: TRBD2 (6 bases). CDR3 length: 12 residues. V lost 4 bases, J lost 4 bases, and 8 bases lay in between. The germline V gene encodes CDR1 SEHNR and CDR2 FQNEAQ (reference sequence). CDR3 protein: CASSWGEYEQYF. As DNA, the CDR3 is TGTGCCAGCAGCTGGGGGGAGTACGAGCAGTACTTC.

The chain is built from TRBV7-2 and TRBJ2-5; D remains unclear. CDR1 and CDR2 (germline): SGHTA, FQGNSA. CDR3 length: 13 residues. Trimming removed 3 bases at V and 4 bases at J, with 9 bases between. CDR3 DNA: TGTGCCAGCAGCTTGCTAAGCTCAGAGACCCAGTACTTC. Amino acids: CASSLLSSETQYF.